A single sample is the source of the 17 T cell receptor beta chains below, sequenced in a study of blood T cell repertoires in COVID-19 (TCRdb year 2020). The library relied on the immunoSEQ multiplex PCR assay. Sourced from immuneACCESS, this table was stored by TCRdb with only in-frame sequences that have V and J called. A share of the clones is absent; for the studies checked, an unresolved V gene accounts for under half, and the remainder has no known explanation. This sample comprises approximately 300,000 clones, 88% of them detected only once. Around 11% of the sample lies in the top ten. The sample taken for sequencing was peripheral blood. These receptors originate from a woman aged 25 to 39 with COVID-19, enrolled during active disease.

This sequence joins TRBV14 and TRBJ1-3; D possibly corresponds to TRBD1 (6 bases). The CDR3 runs 17 residues. Looked up from germline, CDR1 is SGHDN and CDR2 is FVKESK. Deletions cut 4 bases from V and 4 bases from J, with 20 bases between. The CDR3 DNA reads TGTGCCAGCAGCCCTCTACAGGGAAGGATCAAGGGAAACACCATATATTTT. Residues: CASSPLQGRIKGNTIYF.

This clone was seen once. The J gene is TRBJ2-3, the V gene TRBV7-6; TRBD2 matches at 7 bases. The CDR3 has 12 residues. Germline values: CDR1 SGHVS, CDR2 FNYEAQ. J was trimmed by 10 bases and V by 4 bases; bases with no gene match: 5. CDR3: CASSSRDYAQYF. CDR3 nucleotide sequence: TGTGCCAGCAGCTCCCGGGACTACGCGCAGTATTTT.

The V call is TRBV27, the J call TRBJ2-6; 9 bases fit TRBD1. There are 19 residues in the CDR3. Per germline, CDR1 MNHEY and CDR2 SMNVEV (reference sequence). Germline trimming cut 5 bases from V and 0 bases from J; bases unmatched to any gene: 11. CDR3 in amino acids: CASSVDMGQGFSGANVLTF. As DNA, the CDR3 is TGTGCCAGCAGTGTGGATATGGGACAGGGATTCTCTGGGGCCAACGTCCTGACTTTC.

This clone was seen a few times. The chain combines TRBV27 with TRBJ2-7; D gene ambiguous. Germline loops: CDR1 MNHEY, CDR2 SMNVEV (reference sequence). V gave up 2 bases and J gave up 4 bases, with 9 bases separating them. The CDR3 totals 13 residues. The CDR3 loop is CASSLAASYEQYF. The CDR3 bases are TGTGCCAGCAGTTTAGCGGCAAGTTACGAGCAGTACTTC.

J is TRBJ2-7 and V is TRBV15; a weak D match, TRBD1 (5 bases). Per the germline V gene, CDR1 is LNHNV and CDR2 is YYDKDF (reference sequence). The CDR3 totals 15 residues. V lost 0 bases and J lost 0, with 9 bases in between. CDR3 DNA sequence: TGTGCCACCAGCAGAGATCTGCAGGGCTCCTACGAGCAGTACTTC. It yields the protein CATSRDLQGSYEQYF.

The chain is built from TRBV6-6 and TRBJ1-2; the D gene is possibly TRBD1 (5 bases). Germline CDR1 MNHNY, CDR2 SVGAGI (reference sequence). The V end was cut by 6 bases, the J end by 3 bases, with 14 bases between. This CDR3 contains 14 residues. CDR3 DNA sequence: TGTGCCAGCAGAGAAAGCAGGGTCGACTATGGCTACACCTTC. Amino acid sequence: CASRESRVDYGYTF.

The V and J genes are TRBV5-1 and TRBJ2-3; D is uncertain. V was pared by 0 bases and J by 6 bases, with 8 bases between. Germline V CDR1 and CDR2: SGHRS, YFSETQ. The length of the CDR3 is 13 residues. CDR3 DNA: TGCGCCAGCAGCTTGGGCCTACCGGATACGCAGTATTTT. It specifies CASSLGLPDTQYF.

This clone is a singleton in its sample. The chain employs TRBV27 and TRBJ2-3, with TRBD2 matching 7 bases. Looked up from germline, CDR1 is MNHEY and CDR2 is SMNVEV (reference sequence). This CDR3 is built from 15 residues. With 6 bases clipped from V and 4 bases from J, the junction kept 10 bases outside the gene matches. CDR3 sequence (DNA): TGTGCCAGCAGCTTCGGAGCGGGGCCCGCAGATACGCAGTATTTT. It yields the protein CASSFGAGPADTQYF.

The chain employs TRBV10-3 and TRBJ1-6; 8 positions agree with TRBD1. Trimming cost V 2 bases and J 7 bases; bases outside gene matches: 1. The CDR3 consists of 14 residues. Germline V lookup: CDR1 ENHRY, CDR2 SYGVKD. CDR3 nucleotide sequence: TGTGCCATCAGTGAGGGACAGGGCAATTCACCCCTCCACTTT. This translates into CAISEGQGNSPLHF.

This clone was seen a handful of times. The chain joins TRBV6-5 to TRBJ2-5; 7 positions agree with TRBD1. V lost 7 bases, J lost 5 bases, and 4 bases stayed unmatched. Germline CDR1 and CDR2: MNHEY and SVGAGI. This CDR3 is 12 amino acids long. The CDR3 bases are TGTGCCAGCATACAGGGGTTTGAGACCCAGTACTTC. As protein: CASIQGFETQYF.

A remark on this clone: Different DNA sequences within this sample yield the same CDR3. The chain joins TRBV5-1 to TRBJ1-1; 8 nucleotides agree with TRBD1. In germline, CDR1 is SGHRS, CDR2 YFSETQ. The CDR3 runs 13 residues. V shed 4 bases, J shed 4 bases, and the junction held 3 bases outside the gene matches. In DNA form, the CDR3 reads TGCGCCAGCAGCGTTACAGGGGGCACTGAAGCTTTCTTT. It specifies CASSVTGGTEAFF.

The rearrangement joins TRBV28 to TRBJ2-7, with 9 nucleotides matching TRBD2. The junction had 7 bases not matched to a gene; V was cut back by 6 bases and J by 4 bases. The length of the CDR3 is 14 residues. CDR1 and CDR2 from the germline V gene are MDHEN and SYDVKM. CDR3 loop: CASSLWRGGYEQYF. The CDR3 DNA reads as TGTGCCAGCAGCCTGTGGCGGGGGGGTTACGAGCAGTACTTC.

The chain uses TRBV9 and TRBJ2-7, with D unresolved. V dropped 0 bases and J dropped 2 bases, with 9 bases sitting between them. The CDR3 has 14 residues. CDR1 and CDR2 (germline): SGDLS, YYNGEE. The CDR3 DNA follows: TGTGCCAGCAGCGTAGCTCCCCTAGCCTACGAGCAGTACTTC. As protein: CASSVAPLAYEQYF.

In DNA form, the CDR3 reads TGTGCCAGCAGTCCCCCCGGGGAGAGCAAAAACATTCAGTACTTC. As protein: CASSPPGESKNIQYF. The gene calls are TRBV28 and TRBJ2-4, with a tentative D call TRBD2 (5 bases). The CDR3 consists of 15 residues. CDR1 and CDR2 (germline): MDHEN, SYDVKM. The V end lost 5 bases, the J end lost 3 bases, and 14 bases lay between the germline ends.

The J gene is TRBJ2-7, the V gene TRBV5-4; D not certain. V shed 3 bases and J shed 2 bases, with 18 bases lying between them. This CDR3 contains 16 residues. The germline V gene has CDR1 SGHNT and CDR2 YYREEE (reference sequence). The CDR3: CASSYLPPVVTYEQYF. The CDR3 DNA is TGTGCCAGCAGCTATTTGCCCCCAGTGGTGACCTACGAGCAGTACTTC.

The V and J genes are TRBV13 and TRBJ2-1; 14 bases fit TRBD2. Germline CDR1 reads PRHDT; CDR2 reads FYEKMQ (reference sequence). V was pared by 5 bases and J by 8 bases, with 11 bases of the junction left unmatched. The CDR3 runs 17 residues. In DNA, the CDR3 is TGTGCCAGCAGCCCCTCGACTAGCGGGAGGGCCACAGATGAGCAGTTCTTC. Protein product: CASSPSTSGRATDEQFF.

The chain couples TRBV6-1 to TRBJ2-7, with TRBD1 as a possible D gene (5 bases). The germline CDR1 and CDR2 sequences are MNHNS and SASEGT. This CDR3 is built from 13 residues. V was pared by 3 bases and J by 4 bases, with 10 bases between. CDR3 sequence reads: CASSDAQGYEQYF. Written as DNA, the CDR3 is TGTGCCAGCAGTGATGCCCAGGGTTACGAGCAGTACTTC.